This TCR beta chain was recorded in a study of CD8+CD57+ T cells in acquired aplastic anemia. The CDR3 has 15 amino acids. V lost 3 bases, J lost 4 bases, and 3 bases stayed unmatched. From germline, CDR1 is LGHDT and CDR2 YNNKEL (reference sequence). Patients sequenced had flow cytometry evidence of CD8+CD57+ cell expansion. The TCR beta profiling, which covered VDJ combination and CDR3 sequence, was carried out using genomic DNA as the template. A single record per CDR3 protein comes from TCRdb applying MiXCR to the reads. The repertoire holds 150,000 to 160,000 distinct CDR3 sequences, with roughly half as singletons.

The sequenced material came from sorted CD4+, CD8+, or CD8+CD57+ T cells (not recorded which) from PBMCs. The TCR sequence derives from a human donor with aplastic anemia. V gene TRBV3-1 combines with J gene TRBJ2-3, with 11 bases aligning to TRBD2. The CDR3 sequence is CASSQVSGGADTQYF. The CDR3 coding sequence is TGTGCCAGCAGCCAGGTTAGCGGGGGGGCAGATACGCAGTATTTT.